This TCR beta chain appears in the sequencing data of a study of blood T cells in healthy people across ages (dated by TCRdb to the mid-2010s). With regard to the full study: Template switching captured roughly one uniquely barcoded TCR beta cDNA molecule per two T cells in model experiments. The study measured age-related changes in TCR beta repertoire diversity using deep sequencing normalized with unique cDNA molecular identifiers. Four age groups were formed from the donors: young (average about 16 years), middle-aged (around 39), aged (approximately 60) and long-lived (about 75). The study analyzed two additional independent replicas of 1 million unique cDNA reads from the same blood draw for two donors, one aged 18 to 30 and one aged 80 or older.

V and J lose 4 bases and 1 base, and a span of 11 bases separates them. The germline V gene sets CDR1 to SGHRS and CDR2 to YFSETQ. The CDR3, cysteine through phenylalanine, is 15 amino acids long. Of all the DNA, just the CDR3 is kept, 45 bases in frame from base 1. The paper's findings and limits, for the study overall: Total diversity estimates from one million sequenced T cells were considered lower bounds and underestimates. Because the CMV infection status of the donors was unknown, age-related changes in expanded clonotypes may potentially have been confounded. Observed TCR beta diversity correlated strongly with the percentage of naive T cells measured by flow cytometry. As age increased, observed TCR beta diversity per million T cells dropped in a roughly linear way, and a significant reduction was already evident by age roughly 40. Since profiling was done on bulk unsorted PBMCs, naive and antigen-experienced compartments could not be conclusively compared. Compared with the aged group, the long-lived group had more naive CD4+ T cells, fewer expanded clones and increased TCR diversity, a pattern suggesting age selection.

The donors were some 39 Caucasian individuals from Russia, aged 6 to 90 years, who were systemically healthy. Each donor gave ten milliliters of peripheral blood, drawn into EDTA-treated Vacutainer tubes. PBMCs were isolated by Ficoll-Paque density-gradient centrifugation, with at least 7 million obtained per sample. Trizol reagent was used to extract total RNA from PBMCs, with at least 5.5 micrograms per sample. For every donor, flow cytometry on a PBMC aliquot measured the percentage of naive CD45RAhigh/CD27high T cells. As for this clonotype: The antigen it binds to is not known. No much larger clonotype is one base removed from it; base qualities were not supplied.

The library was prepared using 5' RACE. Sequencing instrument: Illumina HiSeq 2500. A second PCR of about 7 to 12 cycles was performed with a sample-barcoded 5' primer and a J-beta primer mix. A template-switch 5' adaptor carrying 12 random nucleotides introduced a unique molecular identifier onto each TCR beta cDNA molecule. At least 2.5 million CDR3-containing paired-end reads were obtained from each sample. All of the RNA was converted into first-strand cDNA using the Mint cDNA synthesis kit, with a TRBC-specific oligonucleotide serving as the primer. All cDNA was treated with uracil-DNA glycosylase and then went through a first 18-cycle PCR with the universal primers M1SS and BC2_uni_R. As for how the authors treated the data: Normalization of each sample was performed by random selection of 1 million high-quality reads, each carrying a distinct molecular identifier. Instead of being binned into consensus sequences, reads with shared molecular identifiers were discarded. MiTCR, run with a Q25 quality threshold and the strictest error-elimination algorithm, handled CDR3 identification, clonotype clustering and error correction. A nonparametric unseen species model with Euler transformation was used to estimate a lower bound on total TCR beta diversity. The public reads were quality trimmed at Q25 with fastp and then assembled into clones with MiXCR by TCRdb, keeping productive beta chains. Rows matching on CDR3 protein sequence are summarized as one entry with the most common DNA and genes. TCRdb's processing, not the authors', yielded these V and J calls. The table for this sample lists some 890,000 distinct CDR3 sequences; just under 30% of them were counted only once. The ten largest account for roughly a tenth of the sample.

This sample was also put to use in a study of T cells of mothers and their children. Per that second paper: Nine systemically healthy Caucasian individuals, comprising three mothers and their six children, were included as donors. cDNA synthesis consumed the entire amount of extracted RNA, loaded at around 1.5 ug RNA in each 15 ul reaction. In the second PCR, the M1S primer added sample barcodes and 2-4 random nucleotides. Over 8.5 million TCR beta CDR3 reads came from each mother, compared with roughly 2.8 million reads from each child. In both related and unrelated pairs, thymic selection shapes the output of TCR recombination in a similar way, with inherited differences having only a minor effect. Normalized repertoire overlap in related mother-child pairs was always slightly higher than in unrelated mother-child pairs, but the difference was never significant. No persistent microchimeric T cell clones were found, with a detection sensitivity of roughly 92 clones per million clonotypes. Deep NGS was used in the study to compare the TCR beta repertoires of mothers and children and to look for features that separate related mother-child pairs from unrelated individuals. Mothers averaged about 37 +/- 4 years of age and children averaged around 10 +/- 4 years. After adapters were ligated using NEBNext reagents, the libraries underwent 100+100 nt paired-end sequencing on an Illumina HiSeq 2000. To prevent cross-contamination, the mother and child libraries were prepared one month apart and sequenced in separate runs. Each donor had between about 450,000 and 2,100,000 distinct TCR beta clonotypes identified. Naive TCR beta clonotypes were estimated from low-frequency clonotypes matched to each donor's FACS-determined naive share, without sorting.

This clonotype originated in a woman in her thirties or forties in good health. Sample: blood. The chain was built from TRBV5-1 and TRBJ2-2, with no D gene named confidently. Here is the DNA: TGCGCCAGCAGCACGGACGGAGAGAACACCGGGGAGCTGTTTTTT. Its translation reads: CASSTDGENTGELFF.